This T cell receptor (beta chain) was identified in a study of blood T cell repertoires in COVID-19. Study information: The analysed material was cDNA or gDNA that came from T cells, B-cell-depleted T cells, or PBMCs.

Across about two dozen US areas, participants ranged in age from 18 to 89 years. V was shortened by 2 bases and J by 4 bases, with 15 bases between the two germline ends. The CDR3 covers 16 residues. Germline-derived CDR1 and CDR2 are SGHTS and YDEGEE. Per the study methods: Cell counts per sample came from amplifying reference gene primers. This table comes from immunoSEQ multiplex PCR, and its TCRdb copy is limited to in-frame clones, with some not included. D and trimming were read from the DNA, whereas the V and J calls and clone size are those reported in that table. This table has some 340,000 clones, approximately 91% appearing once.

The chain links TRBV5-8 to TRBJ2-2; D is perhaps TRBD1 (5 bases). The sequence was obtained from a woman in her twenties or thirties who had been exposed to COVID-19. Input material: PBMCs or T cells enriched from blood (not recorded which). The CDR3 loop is CASSFRQGGATGELFF. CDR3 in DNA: TGTGCCAGCAGCTTTCGGCAGGGTGGAGCCACCGGGGAGCTGTTTTTT.